This record covers a single T cell receptor (beta chain). This record belongs to a study of blood T cell repertoires in COVID-19. As for the study in general: Samples of COVID-19 (acute and convalescent) were obtained from the United States, Italy and Spain. Sample material is recorded as cDNA or gDNA derived from T cells, B-cell-depleted T cells, or PBMCs.

Authors' data handling: How many nucleated cells were present was estimated from reference gene primer amplification. Measured with immunoSEQ multiplex PCR; TCRdb has only the in-frame clones, and not every one. V and J calls and clone size are given by that table; D and trimming were obtained from the DNA. In the table there are some 130,000 clones, roughly 88% of which are singletons. Germline CDR1 SGDLS, CDR2 YYNGEE. V was pared by 3 bases and J by 4 bases, with 6 bases of the junction left unmatched. The CDR3 loop spans 14 amino acids. The V gene is TRBV9, the J gene TRBJ1-1, with 7 bases that match TRBD1. The source material was peripheral blood. The receptor comes from a man between 45 and 60 years old with acute or convalescent COVID-19. CDR3 sequence (DNA): TGTGCCAGCAGCGCACAGGGGAGAAGCACTGAAGCTTTCTTT. The encoded protein is CASSAQGRSTEAFF.